A selection of T cell receptor beta chains follows, all from one sample in a study of blood T cell repertoires in COVID-19. Method: immunoSEQ multiplex PCR; TCRdb's copy keeps in-frame clones and lacks some. Seen here are tens of thousands of clones, almost 85% observed once, and the top ten hold 11%. Sequenced material: peripheral blood. These receptors were collected from a man aged 45 to 65 with acute or convalescent COVID-19. Both conserved end residues are trimmed from each CDR3. Each record gives: J gene, clone size, V gene, CDR3 protein. The size field is filled for only some rows; it gives once, few, many or a size class.

TRBJ1-1 | once | TRBV11-3 | ASSLGGGAANTEAF
TRBJ1-1 | once | TRBV4-3 | ASSPGHNTEAF
TRBJ2-3 | NA | TRBV2 | ASRALAGDTQY
TRBJ2-7 | NA | TRBV6-2/TRBV6-3 | ASSYADSYEQY
TRBJ2-3 | NA | TRBV11-2 | ASSLGVASGLTDTQY
TRBJ2-2 | NA | TRBV4-3 | ASSLGTATGELF
TRBJ2-6 | NA | TRBV18 | ASSPLGQDSVLT
TRBJ1-3 | NA | TRBV4-3 | ASSQFDRGSSGNTIY
TRBJ2-7 | NA | TRBV25-1 | ASRGGKSYEQY
TRBJ2-1 | NA | TRBV4-2 | ASSQQGQGAYNEQF
TRBJ2-6 | NA | TRBV19 | ASSIAGGSGANVLT
TRBJ2-7 | NA | TRBV10-3 | ASRGLAGAEQY
TRBJ1-2 | NA | TRBV13 | ASSLDRDGYT
TRBJ2-7 | NA | TRBV4-3 | ASSWAWTGINEQY
TRBJ2-1 | NA | TRBV6-5 | ASGAEASYNEQF
TRBJ1-3 | NA | TRBV19 | ASIFEANSGNTIY
TRBJ2-7 | NA | TRBV28 | ASRGTSGGSYEQY
TRBJ2-1 | NA | TRBV4-2 | ASSQDRSGGDNEQF
TRBJ1-6 | NA | TRBV5-1 | ASSLGQGYNSPLH
TRBJ1-5 | NA | TRBV9 | ASSAQGLQNQPQH
TRBJ2-7 | NA | TRBV18 | ASSPQGQGDEQY
TRBJ2-7 | NA | TRBV6-1 | ASSEGMTGIYEQY
TRBJ1-5 | NA | TRBV20-1 | SASADRGAGQPQH
TRBJ1-2 | NA | TRBV19 | ASSQLRGIYGYT
TRBJ2-7 | NA | TRBV7-2 | ASSSDGGGYEQY
TRBJ2-5 | NA | TRBV3-1/TRBV3-2 | ASSRRQGGRQETQY
TRBJ2-5 | once | TRBV11-2 | ASSRPRAGGETQY
TRBJ2-7 | NA | TRBV10-3 | AISDKGERYEQY
TRBJ2-2 | NA | TRBV4-3 | ASSQDPSGNTGELF
TRBJ1-2 | NA | TRBV11-2 | ASSPRVYGYT
TRBJ1-5 | many | TRBV19 | ASGRLGSNQPQH
TRBJ1-5 | NA | TRBV28 | ASSQGRDTTH
TRBJ2-7 | NA | TRBV4-3 | ASSQGGGSYEQY
TRBJ1-1 | NA | TRBV19 | ASSTRTVNTEAF
TRBJ1-2 | NA | TRBV28 | ASSLISWTANGYT
TRBJ2-6 | NA | TRBV27 | ASRGQPSGANVLT
TRBJ1-2 | NA | TRBV4-1 | ASSQDPRRAAT
TRBJ1-1 | NA | TRBV19 | ASSMATGNPNTEAF
TRBJ2-2 | NA | TRBV19 | ASSMGWGVATGELF
TRBJ2-7 | NA | TRBV4-2 | ASSQGGGYEQY
TRBJ1-1 | NA | TRBV5-8 | ASSLAVIGGAF
TRBJ1-1 | once | TRBV2 | ASTQGQMNTEAF
TRBJ1-4 | NA | TRBV10-3 | AASRDRAREKLF
TRBJ2-1 | NA | TRBV29-1 | SVAGGGQVTSYNEQF
TRBJ2-7 | NA | TRBV14 | ASSHAGTGDPYEQY
TRBJ2-7 | NA | TRBV2 | ASTQEWDNSYEQY
TRBJ2-2 | NA | TRBV7-6 | ASSPPTQGVTGELF
TRBJ1-1 | NA | TRBV19 | ASSAPRDLTEAF
TRBJ1-1 | few | TRBV29-1 | SVAQGTGTEAF
TRBJ2-6 | NA | TRBV6-1 | ASSELDSLFGANVLT
TRBJ2-7 | NA | TRBV18 | ASSPTASYEQY
TRBJ2-3 | NA | TRBV5-1 | ASSLGTKGNTDTQY
TRBJ1-2 | NA | TRBV19 | ASTRDSYGYT
TRBJ1-1 | NA | TRBV6-2/TRBV6-3 | ASSPDRAVTKAEAF
TRBJ1-2 | few | TRBV5-1 | ASNENGQVGYT